These 25 T cell receptor beta chains were sequenced from one sample in a study of blood T cell repertoires in COVID-19. Generated by immunoSEQ multiplex PCR, the TCRdb table keeps only in-frame clones and is missing some. Among roughly 160,000 clones listed, around 87% were seen once. Sequencing was performed on peripheral blood. These receptors all come from a woman older than 75 with COVID-19, enrolled during active disease.

This clone is a singleton in its sample. The V and J genes are TRBV5-4 and TRBJ1-5; 10 bases align to TRBD1. The CDR3 spans 15 residues. Per the germline V gene, CDR1 is SGHNT and CDR2 is YYREEE (reference sequence). Trimming at V came to 5 bases and at J to 5 bases, leaving 7 bases not matched to a gene. CDR3 protein: CASSLTGGEDQPQHF. CDR3 nucleotides: TGTGCCAGCAGTTTGACAGGGGGCGAGGATCAGCCCCAGCATTTT.

This clone has at least ten counts. The chain carries TRBV10-3 and TRBJ2-5; 14 bases are a match to TRBD2. There are 17 residues in the CDR3. Germline values: CDR1 ENHRY, CDR2 SYGVKD. V trimming: 4 bases; J trimming: 10 bases; junction bases outside the gene matches: 14. The CDR3 here is CAISGDGTSGSTGDQYF. As DNA, the CDR3 is TGTGCCATCAGTGGGGATGGGACTAGCGGGAGCACGGGGGACCAGTACTTC.

The sample holds one count of this clone. V and J are TRBV6-5 and TRBJ1-5, with 10 bases that match TRBD1. CDR3 size: 15 residues. The germline V gene encodes CDR1 MNHEY and CDR2 SVGAGI. The junction had 6 bases not matched to a gene; V was cut back by 6 bases and J by 4 bases. The CDR3 DNA is TGTGCCAGCAGCCCGACAGGGGGCGCGAATCAGCCCCAGCATTTT. Its protein product is CASSPTGGANQPQHF.

The chain carries TRBV4-3 and TRBJ1-4, with TRBD1 matching over 9 bases. After removal of 1 base from V and 6 bases from J, the junction contained 3 bases not matched to a gene. In germline, CDR1 is LGHNA, CDR2 YSLEER. The CDR3 length is 15 residues. CDR3 sequence reads: CASSQGRDRDEKLFF. The CDR3 DNA reads as TGCGCCAGCAGCCAAGGGCGGGACAGGGATGAAAAACTGTTTTTT.

This clone was picked up a small number of times. The CDR3 DNA reads TGTGCCAGCAGCCAGGAATCCTTGGATACGCAGTATTTT. Protein sequence: CASSQESLDTQYF. The V call is TRBV7-3, the J call TRBJ2-3; D ambiguous. Germline V gene data show CDR1 as SGHTA and CDR2 as FQGTGA. The ends were cut back, 5 bases at V and 6 bases at J, with 12 bases in the middle. The CDR3 is 13 residues long.

The chain combines TRBV19 with TRBJ1-1, with TRBD1 matching 8 bases. V gave up 6 bases and J gave up 2 bases; unmatched junction bases: 5. The CDR3 extends over 14 amino acids. Germline CDR1 reads LNHDA; CDR2 reads SQIVND (reference sequence). The CDR3 DNA reads TGTGCCAGTAGACGGACAGGGATAAACACTGAAGCTTTCTTT. It codes for CASRRTGINTEAFF.

The chain recombines TRBV9 with TRBJ1-3; no clear D gene. Germline V lookup: CDR1 SGDLS, CDR2 YYNGEE. The CDR3 consists of 15 residues. Deletions cut 5 bases from V and 3 bases from J, with 15 bases between. The CDR3 loop reads CASSHPLGSGNTIYF. The CDR3 DNA follows: TGTGCCAGCAGTCACCCGCTGGGGAGTGGAAACACCATATATTTT. Combining the CDR3 with reference TRBV9 and TRBJ1-3 gives the whole variable domain DSGVTQTPKHLITATGQRVTLRCSPRSGDLSVYWYQQSLDQGLQFLIQYYNGEERAKGNILERFSAQQFPDLHSELNLSSLELGDSALYFCASSHPLGSGNTIYFGEGSWLTVV.

This clone was seen a single time. The rearrangement joins TRBV6-2 or TRBV6-3 to TRBJ2-5; 7 bases are a match to TRBD2. CDR3 length: 12 amino acids. Unmatched junction bases numbered 4, after V lost 5 bases and J lost 7 bases. Germline CDR1 is MNHEY and CDR2 is SVGEGT. CDR3 residues: CASSRGVGTQYF. The DNA of the CDR3 is TGTGCCAGCAGTCGGGGGGTCGGGACCCAGTACTTC.

This clone showed up just once. V is TRBV6-5 and J is TRBJ1-6; TRBD1 matches at 7 bases. The CDR3 contains 14 residues. The germline V gene encodes CDR1 MNHEY and CDR2 SVGAGI. The J segment lost 8 bases and the V segment lost 6 bases, leaving 7 bases of the junction unmatched. The CDR3 DNA sequence: TGTGCCAGCAGCCCCGACAGGGAACATTCACCCCTCCACTTT. As protein: CASSPDREHSPLHF.

The chain recombines TRBV19 with TRBJ2-2, with a weak D call TRBD2 (5 bases). V was cut by 2 bases and J by 1 base, with 8 bases left in between. Germline V gene data show CDR1 as LNHDA and CDR2 as SQIVND (reference sequence). The CDR3 is 15 residues long. CDR3: CASSISGLNTGELFF. As DNA, the CDR3 is TGTGCCAGTAGTATAAGCGGATTGAACACCGGGGAGCTGTTTTTT.

V usage is TRBV2 and J usage is TRBJ2-1, with TRBD2 identical over 7 bases. Germline V gene data show CDR1 as SNHLY and CDR2 as FYNNEI. The CDR3 consists of 14 residues. Trimming removed 6 bases from V and 5 bases from J; junction bases left unmatched: 7. DNA for the CDR3: TGTGCCAGCAGCACCGGGACTACTAACAATGAGCAGTTCTTC. Its translation: CASSTGTTNNEQFF.

This sequence joins TRBV5-1 and TRBJ2-2; maybe TRBD1 (5 bases). The CDR3 extends over 15 amino acids. The germline V gene has CDR1 SGHRS and CDR2 YFSETQ. Trimming took 2 bases from V and 6 from J, leaving 14 bases between them. CDR3 loop: CASSLKGAGAGELFF. In DNA, the CDR3 is TGCGCCAGCAGCTTAAAAGGGGCAGGCGCCGGGGAGCTGTTTTTT.

The J gene is TRBJ2-3, the V gene TRBV14; unclear D gene. Germline CDR1 SGHDN, CDR2 FVKESK. CDR3 length: 12 residues. Between the trimmed V and J ends, which lost 4 bases and 10 bases, there was a span of 12 bases. The CDR3 protein is CASSPNGEAQYF. The CDR3 DNA sequence: TGTGCCAGCAGCCCGAACGGTGAGGCGCAGTATTTT.

The CDR3 is CASSLSSSEGTQYF. In DNA form, the CDR3 reads TGTGCCAGCAGTTTATCTTCCAGCGAGGGGACCCAGTACTTC. The chain uses TRBV27 and TRBJ2-5; the D gene is possibly TRBD2 (5 bases). Germline CDR1 MNHEY, CDR2 SMNVEV (reference sequence). The CDR3 extends over 14 amino acids. The V end lost 0 bases, the J end lost 7 bases, and 12 bases lay between the germline ends.

The chain uses TRBV19 and TRBJ1-3; D possibly corresponds to TRBD1 (5 bases). The CDR3 consists of 16 residues. Trimming removed 5 bases at V and 1 base at J, with 15 bases between. CDR1 and CDR2 from the germline V gene are LNHDA and SQIVND (reference sequence). CDR3 protein: CASSSDSFGSGNTIYF. CDR3 nucleotides: TGTGCCAGTAGTTCTGACAGCTTTGGTTCTGGAAACACCATATATTTT. The complete variable domain, with remaining parts taken from reference TRBV19 and TRBJ1-3, reads DGGITQSPKYLFRKEGQNVTLSCEQNLNHDAMYWYRQDPGQGLRLIYYSQIVNDFQKGDIAEGYSVSREKKESFPLTVTSAQKNPTAFYLCASSSDSFGSGNTIYFGEGSWLTVV.

The V gene is TRBV28, the J gene TRBJ1-5; D is uncertain. The ends were cut back, 3 bases at V and 5 bases at J, with 11 bases in the middle. CDR1 is MDHEN, CDR2 SYDVKM, per germline. The CDR3 length is 14 residues. The CDR3 here is CASSFFSVYQPQHF. CDR3 DNA sequence: TGTGCCAGCAGTTTCTTCTCTGTTTATCAGCCCCAGCATTTT.

The rearrangement joins TRBV11-3 to TRBJ2-1, with 8 bases lining up with TRBD2. Germline V gene data show CDR1 as SGHNT and CDR2 as YENEEA. V lost 1 base to trimming and J lost 7 bases; unmatched junction nucleotides: 9. The length of the CDR3 is 16 residues. The CDR3 sequence is CASSLGSGTWGNEQFF. The CDR3 nucleotides read TGTGCCAGCAGCTTAGGTAGCGGGACCTGGGGAAATGAGCAGTTCTTC. Full variable domain (missing parts from reference TRBV11-3 and TRBJ2-1): EAGVVQSPRYKIIEKKQPVAFWCNPISGHNTLYWYLQNLGQGPELLIRYENEEAVDDSQLPKDRFSAERLKGVDSTLKIQPAELGDSAVYLCASSLGSGTWGNEQFFGPGTRLTVL.

The V gene is TRBV4-1, the J gene TRBJ2-5; D is uncertain. In germline, CDR1 is MGHRA, CDR2 YSYEKL. The CDR3 contains 15 residues. V lost 0 bases to trimming and J lost 5 bases, with 13 bases between them. CDR3 protein: CASSQELSRLETQYF. Here the CDR3 DNA reads TGCGCCAGCAGCCAAGAACTTAGCCGCTTGGAGACCCAGTACTTC.

The CDR3 is CASSLYGGREYEQYF. The CDR3 region has the DNA TGCGCCAGCAGCTTATATGGTGGGAGGGAGTACGAGCAGTACTTC. The chain links TRBV5-1 to TRBJ2-7; TRBD2 matches 7 bases. The CDR3 extends over 15 amino acids. Losses at the gene ends were 2 bases for V and 4 bases for J; bases not matched to a gene: 9. The germline gives CDR1 SGHRS, CDR2 YFSETQ.

This chain joins TRBV19 and TRBJ1-2, with 9 bases that match TRBD1. CDR3 length: 14 amino acids. The junction had 3 bases not matched to a gene; V was cut back by 5 bases and J by 2 bases. The germline V gene encodes CDR1 LNHDA and CDR2 SQIVND (reference sequence). CDR3 residues: CASSVQGANYGYTF. CDR3 coding DNA: TGTGCCAGTAGTGTACAGGGGGCCAACTATGGCTACACCTTC.

The chain's CDR3 is CASSLAHPLGRGEQYF. The CDR3 region has the DNA TGTGCCAGCAGTTTAGCCCACCCCCTCGGGAGGGGCGAGCAGTACTTC. The chain is built from TRBV27 and TRBJ2-7, with 8 bases matching TRBD2. This CDR3 is 16 amino acids long. V lost 2 bases, J lost 6 bases, and 12 bases stayed unmatched. Germline lookup yields CDR1 MNHEY and CDR2 SMNVEV (reference sequence).

This chain links TRBV29-1 with TRBJ1-2, with D tentatively TRBD1 (6 bases). The CDR3 is 12 amino acids. Trimming cost V 4 bases and J 4 bases, with 10 bases left between them. Germline V gene lookup returns CDR1 SQVTM and CDR2 ANQGSEA. In DNA form, the CDR3 reads TGCAGCGTTGGGGAAGGGGGCTATGGCTACACCTTC. It translates to CSVGEGGYGYTF.

CDR3 bases: TGTGCCAGCAGCCTCACAGGGTACCAAGAGACCCAGTACTTC. It specifies CASSLTGYQETQYF. This chain joins TRBV7-3 and TRBJ2-5; maybe TRBD1 (6 bases). V was cut by 5 bases and J by 0 bases, with 10 bases left in between. CDR3 length equals 14 residues. The germline V gene has CDR1 SGHTA and CDR2 FQGTGA.

The V gene is TRBV10-3, the J gene TRBJ1-3; D possibly corresponds to TRBD1 (5 bases). This CDR3 has 17 residues. Per the germline V gene, CDR1 is ENHRY and CDR2 is SYGVKD. Trimming left V 1 base short and J 2 bases short, with 15 bases between. CDR3 nucleotide sequence: TGTGCCATCAGTGAGTTTCAGTCGGCGACAGCTGGAAACACCATATATTTT. Its protein product is CAISEFQSATAGNTIYF.

This clone has just one count. The chain combines TRBV11-3 with TRBJ2-2, with unresolved D. Germline CDR1 is SGHNT and CDR2 is YENEEA. Trimming pared 8 bases from V and 7 bases from J, leaving 11 bases between. The CDR3 has 12 amino acids. Here the CDR3 DNA reads TGTGCCAGCTCAGGCGATTACGGGGAGCTGTTTTTT. Its translation: CASSGDYGELFF.